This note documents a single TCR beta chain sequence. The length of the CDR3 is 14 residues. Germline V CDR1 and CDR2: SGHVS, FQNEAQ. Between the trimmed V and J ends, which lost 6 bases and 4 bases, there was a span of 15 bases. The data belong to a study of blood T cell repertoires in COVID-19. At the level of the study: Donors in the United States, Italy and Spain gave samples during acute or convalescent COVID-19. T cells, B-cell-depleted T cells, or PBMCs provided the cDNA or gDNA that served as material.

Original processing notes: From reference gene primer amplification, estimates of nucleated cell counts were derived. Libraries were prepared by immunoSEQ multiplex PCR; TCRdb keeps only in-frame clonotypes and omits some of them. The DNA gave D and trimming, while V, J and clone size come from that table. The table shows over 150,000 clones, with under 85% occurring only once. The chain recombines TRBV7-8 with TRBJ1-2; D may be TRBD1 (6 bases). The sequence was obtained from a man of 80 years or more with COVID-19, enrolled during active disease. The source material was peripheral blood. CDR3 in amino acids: CASSQAGAGYGYTF. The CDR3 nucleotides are TGTGCCAGCAGTCAAGCGGGGGCGGGCTATGGCTACACCTTC.